This is a list of T cell receptor beta chains from one sample in a study of Ad26.COV2.S vaccination and SARS-CoV-2 variants. TCRdb keeps only in-frame clones here, not all; method: immunoSEQ multiplex PCR. The data contain a few hundred thousand clones, around 90% of them singletons. The material sequenced was peripheral blood, taken in a trial of Ad26.COV2.S vaccine versus placebo. The receptors stem from a person aged 18-60 years who received the Ad26.COV2.S COVID-19 vaccine or a placebo. The CDR3 runs from the conserved cysteine through the conserved F or W. A D gene is named only where the DNA matches it firmly. The listing skips clone size in some rows; elsewhere it reads once, few, many or a size class.

d_call v_call clone_size cdr3_length cdr3_aa
TRBD2 TRBV7-9 - 17 CASSLEYSGMRKETQYF
- TRBV7-8 - 14 CASSLVGGDTEAFF
- TRBV27 - 15 CASSLVRGSGNTIYF
- TRBV3-1/TRBV3-2 - 11 CASCGTGELFF
- TRBV7-7 - 13 CASSLDGEETQYF
TRBD2 TRBV28 - 15 CASSLIQVAGDEQYF
- TRBV12-3/TRBV12-4 - 13 CASSLEGRQPQHF
- TRBV2 - 14 CASSGGGRNTEAFF
TRBD2 TRBV10-3 - 15 CAISPLAGGTYEQYF
TRBD1 TRBV30 - 14 CAWSRDRGVYEQYF
TRBD2 TRBV15 - 16 CATSRDRGTKFYEQYF
TRBD2 TRBV6-2/TRBV6-3 - 15 CASSLIAGGAGELFF
TRBD1 TRBV5-1 - 16 CASSLGQGVDTGELFF
- TRBV27 - 14 CASSPRERNSPLHF
- TRBV29-1 - 12 CSVEAGSYEQYF
- TRBV3-1/TRBV3-2 - 12 CASSQADREAFF
- TRBV6-6 - 13 CASSRDISYEQYF
- TRBV27 - 14 CASSVSFSSYEQYF
- TRBV7-9 once 13 CASSLGLAYEQYF
- TRBV19 - 13 CASSIATGSEAFF
TRBD2 TRBV9 - 16 CASSAQDLAGVDEQFF
- TRBV28 - 14 CASSDQVNNSPLHF
- TRBV7-8 few 13 CASSFSGYTEAFF
- TRBV6-1 - 14 CASSDRGLNTEAFF
- TRBV6-2/TRBV6-3 - 15 CASSTRRVSSYEQYF
- TRBV7-6 - 15 CASSHTTLYTGELFF
- TRBV7-9 - 17 CASSLGKGLSYNSPLHF
TRBD2 TRBV30 - 15 CAWSKKAGGQETQYF
TRBD2 TRBV29-1 - 14 CSVAVAGFTDTQYF
TRBD2 TRBV3-1/TRBV3-2 - 15 CASSQDILAGETQYF
TRBD1 TRBV5-4 - 17 CASSPGTGATSGNTIYF
- TRBV4-3 - 15 CASSQDAARAGELFF
TRBD2 TRBV6-5 - 14 CASSTSGTSYEQYF
TRBD2 TRBV4-3 - 18 CASSQDRVAGFNTGELFF
- TRBV18 - 15 CASSPPSQHQETQYF
- TRBV7-2 once 15 CASSLDRDSTDTQYF
- TRBV9 - 17 CASSVLDSKSSGNTIYF
- TRBV5-1 - 14 CASSPGTSNNEQFF
TRBD2 TRBV9 - 15 CASSVGGLAANEQFF
- TRBV4-1 - 16 CASSQEGGDSSYEQYF
- TRBV4-3 - 18 CASSQDRWASGNTGELFF
- TRBV19 - 15 CASSARAGRLDEQYF
- TRBV5-1 - 16 CASSLAPQGGDTEAFF
- TRBV18 - 13 CASSPGTNYGYTF
- TRBV30 - 12 CAWSVWGNEQFF
- TRBV15 - 13 CATSLHLQETQYF